This record looks at one TCR beta chain sequence and its context. The V end was cut by 7 bases, the J end by 0 bases, with 19 bases between. This CDR3 has 17 residues. Germline V gene data show CDR1 as LNHDA and CDR2 as SQIVND (reference sequence). This entry belongs to a study of blood T cell repertoires in COVID-19. Study as a whole: Italy, Spain and the United States were the sources of the convalescent and acute COVID-19 samples.

Participant reports of clinical history set cohort assignment. Per the authors' pipeline: Scientists estimated how many nucleated cells there were by amplifying reference gene primers. Assay: immunoSEQ multiplex PCR; the TCRdb copy retains only in-frame clones and omits some. Clone size and V and J calls were adopted from that table, with D and trimming inferred from the DNA. The data contain over 250,000 clones, roughly 87% of them seen just once; the ten biggest clones take up approximately 9%. Material for sequencing was PBMCs or T cells enriched from blood (not recorded which). The chain carries TRBV19 and TRBJ1-5; perhaps TRBD1 as D (5 bases). This sequence originates from a woman aged 18-35 years who had recovered from COVID-19. CDR3: CASTDRGGEGSNQPQHF. As DNA, the CDR3 is TGTGCCAGTACCGATCGAGGAGGGGAAGGTAGCAATCAGCCCCAGCATTTT.